The T cell receptor beta chain under discussion was sequenced for a study of technical replicates of blood from several donors. The data were produced by immunoSEQ multiplex PCR, yet TCRdb's version contains in-frame clones alone and is incomplete. The sample includes approximately 65,000 clones, 86% of them seen just once. The CDR3 is 15 residues long. V was clipped by 3 bases and J by 0 bases; unmatched bases: 2. Germline assignment: CDR1 SQVTM and CDR2 ANQGSEA. This clone was detected a few times. Source material: PBMCs. This sequence joins TRBV29-1 and TRBJ2-1, with 10 bases lining up with TRBD2. This TCR derives from a human donor in good health. Some clones in this sample may be carry-over from other donors' samples. CDR3 in DNA: TGCAGCGTTGATACTAGCGGGGCCTCCTACAATGAGCAGTTCTTC. This gives the protein CSVDTSGASYNEQFF.